The entry below gives a single T cell receptor (beta chain) sequence along with its context. This sample was taken from a study of blood T cell repertoires in COVID-19. Repertoires were generated with immunoSEQ multiplex PCR, while TCRdb's copy carries only in-frame clones and drops some. There are some 140,000 clones in the sample; around 84% occur only once, and approximately 1.8% lies in the top ten. V lost 0 bases, J lost 7 bases, and 0 bases stayed unmatched. CDR3 length: 13 amino acids. The germline CDR1 and CDR2 sequences are LGHDT and YNNKEL (reference sequence). Sequencing was carried out using peripheral blood. The chain is built from TRBV3-1 (or the pseudogene TRBV3-2) and TRBJ1-5; 7 positions agree with TRBD1. The TCR was taken from a man aged 80 or over with acute or convalescent COVID-19. CDR3 region: CASSQDRGQPQHF. Written as DNA, the CDR3 is TGTGCCAGCAGCCAAGACAGGGGGCAGCCCCAGCATTTT.